These 4 T cell receptor beta chains came from one sample sequenced in a study of blood T cells in healthy people across ages. Combining a sample-barcoded 5' primer with a J-beta primer mix, a second PCR ran for about 7 to 11 cycles. One entry per CDR3 protein results from TCRdb running MiXCR on the 5' RACE reads. This table holds more than 700,000 distinct CDR3 sequences, about 46% found once. The material sequenced was blood. Every receptor here comes from a man older than 75 in good health.

Turning to this clonotype: This may stem from a read error, because a much larger clone lies one nucleotide away. The chain uses TRBV5-1 and TRBJ1-6; no clear D. This CDR3 is 14 amino acids long. Germline lookup yields CDR1 SGHRS and CDR2 YFSETQ. CDR3 DNA sequence: TGCGCCAGCAGCTCGGACCCAAGGGATTCACCCCCCCACTTT. This encodes CASSSDPRDSPPHF.

This clonotype has a handful of counts. This chain links TRBV20-1 with TRBJ2-1, with a tentative D call TRBD2 (6 bases). In germline, CDR1 is DFQATT, CDR2 SNEGSKA (reference sequence). V was shortened by 6 bases and J by 8 bases, with 20 bases between the two germline ends. The CDR3 contains 14 residues. CDR3 DNA: TGCAGTGCCACCGACGGGCGGGGAAGGGATGAGCAGTTCTTC. Protein sequence: CSATDGRGRDEQFF.

DNA of the CDR3: TGTGCCAGCAGCTTAGTAGGGGAGTTCGGGGAGCTGTTTTTT. It codes for CASSLVGEFGELFF. This chain links TRBV11-2 with TRBJ2-2; D might be TRBD1 or TRBD2, each matching 5 bases. Germline lookup yields CDR1 SGHAT and CDR2 FQNNGV. The V gene lost 1 base and the J gene lost 7 bases, with 10 bases spanning the gap. CDR3 length: 14 residues.

This clonotype was observed a handful of times. The chain links TRBV30 to TRBJ2-2; 8 nucleotides match TRBD2. The CDR3 covers 15 residues. J was trimmed by 4 bases and V by 4 bases; bases with no gene match: 8. The germline gives CDR1 GTSNPN, CDR2 SVGIG (reference sequence). CDR3 residues: CAWNNIGRATGELFF. The CDR3 DNA sequence: TGTGCCTGGAACAACATCGGGAGGGCCACCGGGGAGCTGTTTTTT.